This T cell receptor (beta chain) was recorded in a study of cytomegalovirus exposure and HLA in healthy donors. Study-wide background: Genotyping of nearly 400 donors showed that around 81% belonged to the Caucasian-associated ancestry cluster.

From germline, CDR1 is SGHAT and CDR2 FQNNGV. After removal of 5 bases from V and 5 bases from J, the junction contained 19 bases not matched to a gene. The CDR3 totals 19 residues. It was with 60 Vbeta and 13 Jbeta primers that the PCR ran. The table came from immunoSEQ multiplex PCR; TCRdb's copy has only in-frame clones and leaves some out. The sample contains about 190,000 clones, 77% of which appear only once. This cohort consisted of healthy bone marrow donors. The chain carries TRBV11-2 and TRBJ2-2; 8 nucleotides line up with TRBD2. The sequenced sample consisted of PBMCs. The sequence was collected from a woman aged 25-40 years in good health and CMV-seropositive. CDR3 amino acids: CASSRRLFSGVVKTGELFF. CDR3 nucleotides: TGTGCCAGCAGCCGGCGACTCTTTAGCGGGGTAGTAAAAACCGGGGAGCTGTTTTTT.